This TCR beta chain comes out of a study of blood T cells in healthy people across ages. As regards this clonotype: Its antigen remains unknown.

The CDR3 spans 15 residues. The germline V gene encodes CDR1 MNHEY and CDR2 SVGEGT. V shed 6 bases, J shed 9 bases, and the junction held 13 bases outside the gene matches. Study results and limitations: As naive T cell percentage varied, TCR beta diversity correlated strongly with it.

A J-beta primer mix and a sample-barcoded 5' primer were used in a second PCR of roughly 6 to 11 cycles. Each cDNA molecule, via a template-switch adaptor with 12 random nucleotides, was tagged. TCRdb re-called the 5' RACE reads through MiXCR, storing one row per CDR3 protein. Of some 1,000,000 distinct CDR3 sequences in the sample, 20% to 25% were seen once. The same data also went into a second study, on T cells of mothers and their children. Per that study: For unrelated pairs as for related ones, thymic selection shapes TCR recombination output similarly. There were no persistent microchimeric T cell clones detected.

The genes are TRBV6-2 or TRBV6-3 and TRBJ2-1; 8 bases are a match to TRBD2. Sequenced sample: blood. This TCR derives from a girl aged 2-10 years in good health. In nucleotides, the CDR3 is TGTGCCAGCAGATCTTATCCGACTAGCGACAGTGAGCAGTTCTTC. As protein: CASRSYPTSDSEQFF.